This T cell receptor (beta chain) was obtained from a study of shared clonotypes between healthy human individuals. Using immunoSEQ multiplex PCR, the repertoire was profiled, and TCRdb retains in-frame clones only, with some absent. The sample consists of millions of clones, roughly 93% of them appearing once. This receptor was obtained from a man between 18 and 35 years old in good health. Some clones in this sample may be carry-over from other donors' samples. Sequencing was done on a sample of naive CD4+ T cells from PBMCs. Documented subset: CD45RA+ positively selected.

For the CDR3, the DNA is TGTGCCAGCAGCTTAGCGGGGCGGCAGGGGGCGAACGAGCAGTTCTTC. Protein sequence: CASSLAGRQGANEQFF. This chain links TRBV11-3 with TRBJ2-1, with 8 bases that match TRBD1. J gave up 10 bases and V 1 base, and 12 bases lay outside the gene matches. The CDR3 spans 16 residues. Germline-derived CDR1 and CDR2 are SGHNT and YENEEA.